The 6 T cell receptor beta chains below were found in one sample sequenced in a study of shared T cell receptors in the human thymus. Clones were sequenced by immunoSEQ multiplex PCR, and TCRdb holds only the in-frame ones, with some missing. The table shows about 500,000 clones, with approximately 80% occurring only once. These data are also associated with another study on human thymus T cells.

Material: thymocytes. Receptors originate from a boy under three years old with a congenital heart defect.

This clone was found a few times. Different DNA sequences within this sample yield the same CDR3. This CDR3 reads CASSLAGTSSYNEQFF. DNA of the CDR3: TGCGCCAGCAGCTTGGCCGGGACTAGCTCCTACAATGAGCAGTTCTTC. The V and J genes are TRBV5-1 and TRBJ2-1, with TRBD2 matching 8 bases. Germline CDR1 reads SGHRS; CDR2 reads YFSETQ. This CDR3 contains 16 residues. V lost 0 bases to trimming and J lost 0 bases; unmatched junction nucleotides: 2.

The CDR3 DNA reads TGTGCCAGTAGTACCCGACTAGCGCAGACGGATACGCAGTATTTT. This codes for CASSTRLAQTDTQYF. The genes are TRBV19 and TRBJ2-3; 8 bases map to TRBD2. Germline lookup yields CDR1 LNHDA and CDR2 SQIVND (reference sequence). CDR3 length: 15 residues. Losses at the gene ends were 4 bases for V and 6 bases for J; bases not matched to a gene: 9.

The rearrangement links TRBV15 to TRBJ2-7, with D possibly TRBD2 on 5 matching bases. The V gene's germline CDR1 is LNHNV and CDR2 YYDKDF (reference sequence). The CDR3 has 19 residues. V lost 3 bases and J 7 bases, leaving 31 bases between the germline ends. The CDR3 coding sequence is TGTGCCACCAGCAGCAGACCGGCGCGCCTAGCATTGGCTCGAGGGGAGCAGTACTTC. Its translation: CATSSRPARLALARGEQYF.

CDR3 region: CASSDSGLAGTDTQYF. CDR3 coding DNA: TGTGCCAGCAGTGACTCAGGCCTAGCGGGCACAGATACGCAGTATTTT. The chain recombines TRBV6-4 with TRBJ2-3; 7 nucleotides line up with TRBD2. From germline, CDR1 is MRHNA and CDR2 SNTAGT. V shed 0 bases, J shed 1 base, and the junction held 4 bases outside the gene matches. The CDR3 extends over 16 amino acids.

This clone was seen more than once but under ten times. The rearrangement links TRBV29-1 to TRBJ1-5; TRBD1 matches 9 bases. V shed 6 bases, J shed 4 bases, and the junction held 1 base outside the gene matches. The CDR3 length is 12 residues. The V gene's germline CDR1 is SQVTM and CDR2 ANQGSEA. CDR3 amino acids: CSVGTGNQPQHF. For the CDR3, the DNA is TGCAGCGTGGGGACAGGGAATCAGCCCCAGCATTTT.

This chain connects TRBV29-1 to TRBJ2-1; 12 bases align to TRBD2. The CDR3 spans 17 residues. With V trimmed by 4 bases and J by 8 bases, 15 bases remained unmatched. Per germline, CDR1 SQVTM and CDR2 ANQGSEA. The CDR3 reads CSVAPPASGRAVDEQFF. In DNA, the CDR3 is TGCAGCGTTGCACCCCCTGCTAGCGGGAGGGCCGTAGATGAGCAGTTCTTC.